The 12 T cell receptor beta chains below all came from one sample that was sequenced in a study of T cell responses to AZD1222 COVID-19 vaccine. Libraries were prepared by immunoSEQ multiplex PCR; TCRdb keeps only in-frame clonotypes and omits some of them. The repertoire consists of approximately 150,000 clones, with more than 85% occurring once and the leading ten covering about 3.6%. Sequenced here: peripheral blood, sampled 28 days after the second AZD1222 dose. These TCRs come from an adult who received the AZD1222 COVID-19 vaccine.

The V and J genes are TRBV5-5 and TRBJ1-2, with D possibly being TRBD1 (5 bases). Trimming left V 2 bases short and J 2 bases short, with 10 bases between. This CDR3 contains 14 residues. Germline values: CDR1 SGHKS, CDR2 YYEKEE (reference sequence). The CDR3 coding sequence is TGTGCCAGCAGCTTCGAGGGACTGAACTATGGCTACACCTTC. Encoded protein: CASSFEGLNYGYTF.

The rearrangement uses TRBV27 and TRBJ2-1; a weak D match, TRBD1 (5 bases). The CDR3 is made up of 15 amino acids. Per the germline V gene, CDR1 is MNHEY and CDR2 is SMNVEV (reference sequence). The V gene lost 6 bases and the J gene lost 3 bases, with 15 bases spanning the gap. The DNA for the CDR3 is TGTGCCAGCAGCAAAGGCGACAGCCGCTACAATGAGCAGTTCTTC. This translates into CASSKGDSRYNEQFF.

The chain is built from TRBV15 and TRBJ2-5; no clear D gene. Per germline, CDR1 LNHNV and CDR2 YYDKDF (reference sequence). This CDR3 comprises 14 residues. Trimming took off 0 bases at V and 5 bases at J, with 10 bases between the two ends. CDR3 in amino acids: CATSREGYGETQYF. CDR3 bases: TGTGCCACCAGCAGAGAGGGGTATGGGGAGACCCAGTACTTC. Supplemented by reference TRBV15 and TRBJ2-5, the full variable domain reads DAMVIQNPRYQVTQFGKPVTLSCSQTLNHNVMYWYQQKSSQAPKLLFHYYDKDFNNEADTPDNFQSRRPNTSFCFLDIRSPGLGDTAMYLCATSREGYGETQYFGPGTRLLVL.

The V and J genes are TRBV19 and TRBJ2-7; 7 nucleotides match TRBD1. The CDR3 has 16 amino acids. In germline, CDR1 is LNHDA, CDR2 SQIVND (reference sequence). Trimming took 5 bases from V and 0 from J; bases not matched to a gene: 10. CDR3 DNA sequence: TGTGCCAGTAGTCCAGTCCCCGGGACAGTCTCCTACGAGCAGTACTTC. Translation gives CASSPVPGTVSYEQYF.

This chain uses TRBV25-1 with TRBJ1-3; D is uncertain. Germline V gene sequence: CDR1 MGHDK, CDR2 SYGVNS. The length of the CDR3 is 12 residues. The V end lost 5 bases, the J end lost 3 bases, and 5 bases lay between the germline ends. The CDR3 protein is CASSNIGNTIYF. In DNA, the CDR3 is TGTGCCAGCAGTAATATTGGAAACACCATATATTTT.

J is TRBJ2-1 and V is TRBV3-1 (or the pseudogene TRBV3-2); the D is unclear. Germline V gives CDR1 LGHDT, CDR2 YNNKEL (reference sequence). The length of the CDR3 is 14 residues. Trimming shortened V by 2 bases and J by 6 bases, and 11 bases separated the two germline ends. CDR3 in amino acids: CASSQSPSPNEQFF. The DNA of the CDR3 is TGTGCCAGCAGCCAAAGTCCTAGTCCCAATGAGCAGTTCTTC.

The V call is TRBV2, the J call TRBJ2-1; a weak D match, TRBD1 (5 bases). The CDR3 loop spans 15 amino acids. Trimming cost V 5 bases and J 0 bases, with 11 bases left between them. CDR1 and CDR2 (germline): SNHLY, FYNNEI. The CDR3 protein is CASSFQGSSYNEQFF. The CDR3 DNA is TGTGCCAGCAGTTTCCAGGGTAGCTCCTACAATGAGCAGTTCTTC.

This chain links TRBV9 with TRBJ2-1; 7 nucleotides match TRBD2. The CDR3 runs to 15 residues. V lost 2 bases and J lost 0; bases outside the gene matches: 2. Germline values: CDR1 SGDLS, CDR2 YYNGEE. The CDR3 loop reads CASSVGTTSYNEQFF. The DNA for the CDR3 is TGTGCCAGCAGCGTGGGGACTACCTCCTACAATGAGCAGTTCTTC.

This chain links TRBV10-1 with TRBJ2-2, with 9 bases matching TRBD2. CDR1 WNHNN and CDR2 SYGVQD come from the germline V gene (reference sequence). The V and J ends lost 5 bases and 2 bases, in that order; junction bases with no gene match: 12. This CDR3 spans 18 amino acids. DNA for the CDR3: TGCGCCAGCAGTCGGGGCATTCGAGCGGGAGGCAACACCGGGGAGCTGTTTTTT. Translated, it gives CASSRGIRAGGNTGELFF.

This clone is a singleton in its sample. Here the CDR3 DNA reads TGTGCCAGCAGCTCAAATCTATTGACGGTCTCTGGAAACACCATATATTTT. Protein product: CASSSNLLTVSGNTIYF. V usage is TRBV5-5 and J usage is TRBJ1-3; D is unclear. Germline V gene lookup returns CDR1 SGHKS and CDR2 YYEKEE (reference sequence). The V and J ends lost 3 bases and 0 bases respectively, with 16 bases between them. The CDR3 is 17 residues long.

The J gene is TRBJ1-4, the V gene TRBV9; D remains ambiguous. From germline, CDR1 is SGDLS and CDR2 YYNGEE. The CDR3 extends over 15 amino acids. With 0 bases removed from V and 7 bases from J, the gap between germline ends came to 13 bases. The CDR3 region has the DNA TGTGCCAGCAGCGTAGCGATAACCCGTAGTGAAAAACTGTTTTTT. As protein: CASSVAITRSEKLFF.

The V and J genes are TRBV30 and TRBJ2-1; D possibly corresponds to TRBD2 (5 bases). The CDR3 loop spans 13 amino acids. Germline V gene data show CDR1 as GTSNPN and CDR2 as SVGIG (reference sequence). The V end was cut by 8 bases, the J end by 6 bases, with 17 bases between. CDR3 sequence: CATPGGNINEQFF. The CDR3 DNA reads TGTGCCACACCCGGAGGAAATATCAATGAGCAGTTCTTC.